This T cell receptor (beta chain) was recovered during a study of cytomegalovirus exposure and HLA in healthy donors. Notes on this clone: This same CDR3 is encoded by further DNA sequences in the sample.

This cohort consisted of healthy bone marrow donors. PCR involved 60 Vbeta and 13 Jbeta primers. Repertoires were generated with immunoSEQ multiplex PCR, while TCRdb's copy carries only in-frame clones and drops some. The table has around 130,000 clones, 70% to 85% seen once. The sample comprised PBMCs. The receptor's source is a boy aged 5-17 years in good health and CMV-seronegative.

CDR3 residues: CAWSVLETQYF. The CDR3 bases are TGTGCCTGGAGTGTACTTGAGACCCAGTACTTC. V is TRBV30 and J is TRBJ2-5, with no clear D. V gave up 0 bases and J gave up 5 bases, with 4 bases separating them. The V gene's germline CDR1 is GTSNPN and CDR2 SVGIG (reference sequence). CDR3 length equals 11 residues.